The 7 T cell receptor beta chains reported below all come from one sample, sequenced in a study of T-cell memory formation after mild COVID-19. TCRdb independently ran MiXCR on the 5' RACE reads; one entry per CDR3 protein. The sample has roughly 170,000 distinct CDR3 sequences, around 20% seen once. Sequencing was performed on PBMCs or a T cell subset sorted from them (not recorded which). The receptors come from a man aged 18 to 35 who had mild COVID-19 (a few samples of this study predate the infection). Cell type and time point are not known.

In this sample, this clonotype turned up a few times. This chain joins TRBV5-1 and TRBJ1-1, with 8 bases identical to TRBD1. This CDR3 spans 14 amino acids. V was pared by 2 bases and J by 4 bases, with 4 bases of the junction left unmatched. Germline loops: CDR1 SGHRS, CDR2 YFSETQ. CDR3 loop: CASSFIRGLTEAFF. CDR3 DNA sequence: TGCGCCAGCAGCTTCATCAGGGGGCTCACTGAAGCTTTCTTT. Full variable domain (outside the CDR3, taken from reference TRBV5-1 and TRBJ1-1): KAGVTQTPRYLIKTRGQQVTLSCSPISGHRSVSWYQQTPGQGLQFLFEYFSETQRNKGNFPGRFSGRQFSNSRSEMNVSTLELGDSALYLCASSFIRGLTEAFFGQGTRLTVV.

The rearrangement links TRBV20-1 to TRBJ2-7; D remains unclear. Trimming removed 6 bases from V and 4 bases from J, with 22 bases in between. CDR1 is DFQATT and CDR2 is SNEGSKA in the germline V gene (reference sequence). This CDR3 region has 15 residues. The chain's CDR3 is CSAQTRLYDVYEQYF. The CDR3 bases are TGCAGTGCCCAGACCCGCTTGTACGACGTGTACGAGCAGTACTTC.

This chain links TRBV9 with TRBJ2-7, with 10 nucleotides matching TRBD1. Germline V gives CDR1 SGDLS, CDR2 YYNGEE. The V and J ends lost 4 bases and 5 bases, in that order; junction bases with no gene match: 6. The CDR3 has 14 amino acids. Written as DNA, the CDR3 is TGTGCCAGCAGCCCCGGGACAGGGGTACACGAGCAGTACTTC. The encoded protein is CASSPGTGVHEQYF.

The chain uses TRBV14 and TRBJ2-5; possibly TRBD1 or TRBD2 for D (5 bases each). Germline V gene lookup returns CDR1 SGHDN and CDR2 FVKESK. CDR3 size: 16 residues. Trimming cost V 9 bases and J 3 bases, with 23 bases left between them. The CDR3 loop reads CARLKADTLGEETQYF. The CDR3, as DNA: TGTGCCAGGCTGAAAGCGGACACCCTCGGAGAAGAGACCCAGTACTTC.

The chain combines TRBV11-1 with TRBJ2-1; 10 bases are a match to TRBD2. Looked up from germline, CDR1 is SGHAT and CDR2 is FQDESV (reference sequence). V was pared by 1 base and J by 7 bases, with 4 bases of the junction left unmatched. The CDR3 is 15 residues long. The CDR3 sequence: CASSLERGGQNEQFF. CDR3 nucleotide sequence: TGTGCCAGCAGCTTAGAGCGGGGGGGGCAAAATGAGCAGTTCTTC.

The chain has TRBV20-1 and TRBJ1-1; D possibly corresponds to TRBD1 (5 bases). Germline V gene data show CDR1 as DFQATT and CDR2 as SNEGSKA (reference sequence). The V end lost 2 bases, the J end lost 4 bases, and 8 bases lay between the germline ends. The CDR3 contains 12 residues. In DNA form, the CDR3 reads TGCAGTGCTAGACATGGGGGCACTGAAGCTTTCTTT. It yields the protein CSARHGGTEAFF.

This clonotype has just a few counts. In DNA, the CDR3 is TGTGCCAGCAGCTCTACTAGCGGGGGGGCCTACGAGCAGTACGTC. Amino acids: CASSSTSGGAYEQYV. This chain links TRBV12-3 or TRBV12-4 with TRBJ2-7; TRBD2 matches at 13 bases. With V trimmed by 6 bases and J by 2 bases, 4 bases remained unmatched. There are 15 residues in the CDR3.